This TCR beta chain was retrieved from a study of OX40 agonist ivuxolimab in advanced cancers. The wider study: Patients receiving dose escalation had hepatocellular carcinoma, melanoma, renal cell or head and neck cancer.

Enrollment shut out patients with autoimmune disease history or systemic immunosuppression. Here immunoSEQ multiplex PCR was the method, and the copy in TCRdb shows in-frame clones only, minus some. The sample carries about 95,000 clones, approximately 92% recorded once. Germline V gene data show CDR1 as SGHNT and CDR2 as YYREEE (reference sequence). This CDR3 contains 15 residues. Trimming cost V 6 bases and J 4 bases; bases outside gene matches: 7. The sequencing used CD4+ or CD8+ T cells sorted from blood, collected in a trial of the OX40 agonist ivuxolimab. This chain uses TRBV5-4 with TRBJ2-6, with TRBD1 identical over 7 bases. The source of this sequence is an adult with an advanced solid tumor such as melanoma, head and neck, liver or kidney cancer. The CDR3 loop reads CASTRDRDGANVLTF. CDR3 bases: TGTGCCAGCACCCGAGACAGGGACGGGGCCAACGTCCTGACTTTC.